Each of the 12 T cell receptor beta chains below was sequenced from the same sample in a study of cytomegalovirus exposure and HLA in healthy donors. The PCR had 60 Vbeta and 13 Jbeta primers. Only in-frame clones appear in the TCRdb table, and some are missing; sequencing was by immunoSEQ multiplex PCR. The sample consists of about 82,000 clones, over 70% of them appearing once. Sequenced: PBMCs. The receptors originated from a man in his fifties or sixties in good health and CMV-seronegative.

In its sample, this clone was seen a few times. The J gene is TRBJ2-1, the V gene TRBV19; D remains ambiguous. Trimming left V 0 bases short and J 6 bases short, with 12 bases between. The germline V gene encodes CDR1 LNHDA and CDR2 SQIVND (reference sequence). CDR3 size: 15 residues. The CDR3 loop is CASSIDPGSFNEQFF. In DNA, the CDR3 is TGTGCCAGTAGTATAGATCCGGGTAGCTTCAATGAGCAGTTCTTC.

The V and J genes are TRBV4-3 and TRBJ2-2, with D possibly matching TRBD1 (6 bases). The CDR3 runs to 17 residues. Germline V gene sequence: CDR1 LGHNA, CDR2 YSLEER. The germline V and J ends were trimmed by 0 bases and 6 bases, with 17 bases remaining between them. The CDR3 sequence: CASSQDLRAGEAGELFF. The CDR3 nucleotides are TGCGCCAGCAGCCAAGATCTTAGGGCAGGGGAAGCCGGGGAGCTGTTTTTT.

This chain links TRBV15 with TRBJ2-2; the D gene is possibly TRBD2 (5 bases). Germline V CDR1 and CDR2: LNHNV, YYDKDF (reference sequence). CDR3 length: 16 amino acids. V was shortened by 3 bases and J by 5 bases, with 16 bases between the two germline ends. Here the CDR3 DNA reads TGTGCCACCAGCAGTGGGGATGGAGGCGGGACCGGGGAGCTGTTTTTT. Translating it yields CATSSGDGGGTGELFF.

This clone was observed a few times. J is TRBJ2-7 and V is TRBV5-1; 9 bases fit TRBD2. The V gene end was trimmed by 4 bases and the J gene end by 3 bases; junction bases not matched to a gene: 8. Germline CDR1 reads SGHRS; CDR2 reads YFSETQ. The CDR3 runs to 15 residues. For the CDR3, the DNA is TGCGCCAGCAGCCCACGGGGTAGCGGGAGCTACGAGCAGTACTTC. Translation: CASSPRGSGSYEQYF. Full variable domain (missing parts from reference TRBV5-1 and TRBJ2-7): KAGVTQTPRYLIKTRGQQVTLSCSPISGHRSVSWYQQTPGQGLQFLFEYFSETQRNKGNFPGRFSGRQFSNSRSEMNVSTLELGDSALYLCASSPRGSGSYEQYFGPGTRLTVT.

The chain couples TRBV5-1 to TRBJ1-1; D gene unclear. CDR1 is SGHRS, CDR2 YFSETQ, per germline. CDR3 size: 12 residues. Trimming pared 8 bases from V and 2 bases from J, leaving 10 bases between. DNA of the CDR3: TGCGCCAGTCGGGAGGGAAACACTGAAGCTTTCTTT. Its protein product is CASREGNTEAFF. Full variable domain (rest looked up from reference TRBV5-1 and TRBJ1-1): KAGVTQTPRYLIKTRGQQVTLSCSPISGHRSVSWYQQTPGQGLQFLFEYFSETQRNKGNFPGRFSGRQFSNSRSEMNVSTLELGDSALYLCASREGNTEAFFGQGTRLTVV.

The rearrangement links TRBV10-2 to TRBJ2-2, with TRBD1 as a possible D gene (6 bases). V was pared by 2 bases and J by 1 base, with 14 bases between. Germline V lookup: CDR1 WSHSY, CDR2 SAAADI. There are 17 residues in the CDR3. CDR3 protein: CASSERNRARNTGELFF. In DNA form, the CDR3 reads TGCGCCAGCAGTGAGCGGAACAGGGCGCGGAACACCGGGGAGCTGTTTTTT.

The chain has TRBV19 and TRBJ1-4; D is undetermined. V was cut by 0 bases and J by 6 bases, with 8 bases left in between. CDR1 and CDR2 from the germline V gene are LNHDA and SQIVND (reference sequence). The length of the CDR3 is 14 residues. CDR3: CASSIETADEKLFF. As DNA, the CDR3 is TGTGCCAGTAGTATAGAGACGGCGGATGAAAAACTGTTTTTT.

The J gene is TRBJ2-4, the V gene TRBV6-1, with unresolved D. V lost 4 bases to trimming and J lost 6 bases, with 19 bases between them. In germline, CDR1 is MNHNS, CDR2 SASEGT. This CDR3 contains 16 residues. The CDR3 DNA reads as TGTGCCAGCAGTGCGTCACCCGGCCCCTCGGGAAACATTCAGTACTTC. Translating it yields CASSASPGPSGNIQYF.

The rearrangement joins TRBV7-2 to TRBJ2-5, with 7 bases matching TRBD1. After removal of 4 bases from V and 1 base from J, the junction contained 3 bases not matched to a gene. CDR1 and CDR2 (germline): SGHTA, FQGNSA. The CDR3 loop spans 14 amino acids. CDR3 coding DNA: TGTGCCAGCAGCTACGACAGGGTCCAAGAGACCCAGTACTTC. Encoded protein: CASSYDRVQETQYF.

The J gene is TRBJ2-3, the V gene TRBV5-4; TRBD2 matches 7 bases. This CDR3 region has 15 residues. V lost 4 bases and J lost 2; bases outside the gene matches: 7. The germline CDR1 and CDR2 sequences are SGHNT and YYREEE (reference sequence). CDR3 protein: CASSGQRGLTDTQYF. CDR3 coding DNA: TGTGCCAGCAGCGGCCAGCGGGGACTCACAGATACGCAGTATTTT.

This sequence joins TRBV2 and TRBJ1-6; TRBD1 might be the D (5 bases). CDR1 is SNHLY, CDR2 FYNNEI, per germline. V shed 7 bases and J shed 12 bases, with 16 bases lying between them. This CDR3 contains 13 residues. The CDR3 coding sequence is TGTGCCAGCACCACCACCCTGGGGGGACCCCTCCACTTT. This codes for CASTTTLGGPLHF.

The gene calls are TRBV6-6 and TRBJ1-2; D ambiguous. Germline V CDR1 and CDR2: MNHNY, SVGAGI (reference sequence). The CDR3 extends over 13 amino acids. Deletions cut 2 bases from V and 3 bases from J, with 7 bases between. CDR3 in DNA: TGTGCCAGCAGTTACGGGCAAGACTATGGCTACACCTTC. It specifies CASSYGQDYGYTF.